The clone carrying this T cell receptor beta chain was seen once. The data were obtained in a study of blood T cell repertoires in COVID-19. Study-level information: Material from acute and convalescent COVID-19 was sourced from the United States, Italy and Spain. T cells, B-cell-depleted T cells, or PBMCs provided the cDNA or gDNA that served as material.

Seattle patient enrollment occurred during active infection, with longitudinal follow-up thereafter. The CDR3 sequence is 15 residues long. Germline lookup yields CDR1 SGHVS and CDR2 FNYEAQ. The V gene end was trimmed by 1 base and the J gene end by 2 bases; junction bases not matched to a gene: 2. TCRdb's table, derived via immunoSEQ multiplex PCR, lists solely in-frame clones and lacks some. This sample has about 200,000 clones, with around 85% found just once. The receptor was derived from a man in his fifties or sixties with COVID-19, enrolled during active disease. This chain connects TRBV7-6 to TRBJ2-7; TRBD2 aligns across 10 bases. The sequencing input was peripheral blood. The CDR3 sequence: CASSLELAGTYEQYF. The CDR3 DNA reads TGTGCCAGCAGCTTAGAACTAGCGGGGACCTACGAGCAGTACTTC.